This T cell receptor beta chain originates from a study of Ad26.COV2.S vaccination and SARS-CoV-2 variants. The method was immunoSEQ multiplex PCR; TCRdb's version includes in-frame clones alone and lacks a portion of them. The sample has hundreds of thousands of clones, about 93% seen once; the top ten hold 10% to 15%. Specified treatment: about 20 received Ad26.COV2.S at low or high dose, single or two shots; five or six received placebo; per-sample allocation not given. Specimen acquisition occurred on day 63 following the initial vaccine or placebo injection. Notes on the study in general: Vaccinated and placebo-treated recipients had similar non-spike TCR breadth.

The V end lost 6 bases, the J end lost 0 bases, and 9 bases lay between the germline ends. The CDR3 is made up of 15 amino acids. Germline CDR1 is MNHEY and CDR2 is SVGAGI. On this clone itself: Antigen specificity is unknown.

This clonotype was sampled from a person aged 18-60 years who received the Ad26.COV2.S COVID-19 vaccine or a placebo. The sample in question was peripheral blood, obtained in a trial of Ad26.COV2.S vaccine versus placebo. The gene calls are TRBV6-5 and TRBJ2-6, with D unclear. The chain's CDR3 is CASRDVFSGANVLTF. The CDR3 DNA follows: TGTGCCAGCAGGGACGTCTTCTCTGGGGCCAACGTCCTGACTTTC.